Below, one T cell receptor (beta chain) is given with its context. The entry originates in a study of shared clonotypes between healthy human individuals. Looked up from germline, CDR1 is SGHTA and CDR2 is FQGNSA. Trimming removed 5 bases from V and 2 bases from J, with 12 bases in between. The length of the CDR3 is 15 residues. Generated by immunoSEQ multiplex PCR, the TCRdb table keeps only in-frame clones and is missing some. The repertoire holds around 1 million clones, with about 80% as singletons. The sequenced material came from memory CD4+ T cells sorted from blood. The subset: CD45RA-negative fraction. J is TRBJ2-2 and V is TRBV7-2, with D perhaps TRBD1 or TRBD2 (5 bases each). The sequence derives from a man in his late teens or twenties in good health. DNA of the CDR3: TGTGCCAGCAGCGGGCCGGGACCAAACACCGGGGAGCTGTTTTTT. It translates to CASSGPGPNTGELFF.